The 5 T cell receptor beta chains reported below all come from one sample, sequenced in a study of cytomegalovirus exposure and HLA in healthy donors. 60 Vbeta and 13 Jbeta primers were used in PCR. Generated by immunoSEQ multiplex PCR, the TCRdb table keeps only in-frame clones and is missing some. The table includes 150,000 to 200,000 clones, around 80% detected once. Sequencing was done on a sample of PBMCs. These receptors all come from a man aged 40-55 years in good health and CMV-seronegative.

V and J are TRBV30 and TRBJ2-1; TRBD2 matches 10 bases. CDR3 length: 15 amino acids. The germline gives CDR1 GTSNPN, CDR2 SVGIG (reference sequence). V trimming: 0 bases; J trimming: 2 bases; junction bases outside the gene matches: 1. The CDR3 DNA sequence: TGTGCCTGGAGTGTCACTAGCGGGACCTACAATGAGCAGTTCTTC. Its protein product is CAWSVTSGTYNEQFF.

The rearrangement joins TRBV10-3 to TRBJ2-3; 11 nucleotides line up with TRBD2. J was trimmed by 2 bases and V by 10 bases; bases with no gene match: 8. Germline V gene data show CDR1 as ENHRY and CDR2 as SYGVKD. The CDR3 runs 15 residues. CDR3 nucleotides: TGTGCCACCACTAGCGGGAGAGCTCCCACAGATACGCAGTATTTT. Protein product: CATTSGRAPTDTQYF.

This clone was recorded a few times. The J gene is TRBJ1-1, the V gene TRBV6-6; 7 bases agree with TRBD1. This CDR3 spans 12 amino acids. CDR1 is MNHNY, CDR2 SVGAGI, per germline (reference sequence). The ends lost 5 bases at V and 5 bases at J; junction bases unmatched: 2. CDR3 in amino acids: CASSPTGTEAFF. DNA of the CDR3: TGTGCCAGCAGTCCGACAGGGACTGAAGCTTTCTTT.

This clone was counted between two and nine times. This sequence joins TRBV6-5 and TRBJ2-7; the D gene is possibly TRBD2 (5 bases). Trimming shortened V by 5 bases and J by 5 bases, and 13 bases separated the two germline ends. The CDR3 covers 13 residues. In germline, CDR1 is MNHEY, CDR2 SVGAGI. CDR3 protein: CASSPPSGHEQYF. The CDR3 coding sequence is TGTGCCAGCAGTCCGCCCAGCGGCCACGAGCAGTACTTC.

J is TRBJ2-2 and V is TRBV11-3, with 7 bases aligning to TRBD2. The CDR3 runs to 13 residues. Germline CDR1 is SGHNT and CDR2 is YENEEA. V dropped 6 bases and J dropped 4; count of bases not matched to a gene: 2. The CDR3 spells CASSSGGTGELFF. The CDR3 bases are TGTGCCAGCAGTTCGGGAGGCACCGGGGAGCTGTTTTTT.